Listed below are T cell receptor beta chains from one sample, sequenced in a study of spatial heterogeneity in lung cancer. TCRdb itself ran the 5' RACE reads through MiXCR, one entry per CDR3 protein. Among tens of thousands of distinct CDR3 sequences listed, roughly 8% were seen once. Sequencing used PBMCs, obtained at surgery. The receptors derive from a male donor with early-stage non-small cell lung cancer. Both conserved end residues are part of each CDR3. Fields, in order: CDR3 length, V gene, J gene, D gene, clone size, CDR3 DNA, CDR3 protein. A D gene is named only where the DNA matches it firmly. Some rows mark clone size as missing; the rest say once, few, many or name a class of expanded clone.

cdr3_length: 17; v_call: TRBV7-9; j_call: TRBJ1-1; d_call: TRBD1; clone_size: many; cdr3_nt: TGTGCCAGCAGCTCCCTGCTAGGGGGCAAAGGGAACACTGAAGCTTTCTTT; cdr3_aa: CASSSLLGGKGNTEAFF
cdr3_length: 15; v_call: TRBV28; j_call: TRBJ1-2; d_call: TRBD1; clone_size: many; cdr3_nt: TGTGCCAGCAGTTTAAGCCAGGGGGTCAGCTATGGCTACACCTTC; cdr3_aa: CASSLSQGVSYGYTF
cdr3_length: 15; v_call: TRBV4-3; j_call: TRBJ2-3; d_call: -; clone_size: -; cdr3_nt: TGCGCCAGCAGCCAAACCTCCCCAAGCACAGATACGCAGTATTTT; cdr3_aa: CASSQTSPSTDTQYF
cdr3_length: 15; v_call: TRBV7-3; j_call: TRBJ2-1; d_call: TRBD1; clone_size: -; cdr3_nt: TGTGCCAGCAGCTTACAGGGGGCGGTCTACAATGAGCAGTTCTTC; cdr3_aa: CASSLQGAVYNEQFF
cdr3_length: 19; v_call: TRBV20-1; j_call: TRBJ1-5; d_call: TRBD1; clone_size: many; cdr3_nt: TGCAGTGCTAGGGAGCTTGCGCCGGGACAGGGGGCACTGGGTCAGCCCCAGCATTTT; cdr3_aa: CSARELAPGQGALGQPQHF
cdr3_length: 14; v_call: TRBV20-1; j_call: TRBJ2-3; d_call: -; clone_size: many; cdr3_nt: TGCAGTGCTAGAGATCTCGGGATCACAGATACGCAGTATTTT; cdr3_aa: CSARDLGITDTQYF
cdr3_length: 11; v_call: TRBV29-1; j_call: TRBJ1-2; d_call: -; clone_size: many; cdr3_nt: TGCAGCGCCGGGGACAACTATGGCTACACCTTC; cdr3_aa: CSAGDNYGYTF
cdr3_length: 15; v_call: TRBV2; j_call: TRBJ2-7; d_call: TRBD1; clone_size: -; cdr3_nt: TGTGCCAGCAGACTGACAGGGGGCTACTCCTACGAGCAGTACTTC; cdr3_aa: CASRLTGGYSYEQYF
cdr3_length: 18; v_call: TRBV27; j_call: TRBJ2-3; d_call: TRBD2; clone_size: few; cdr3_nt: TGTGCCAGCAGTTTAAGGATCCCGAGCGGGAGGGCCAAGGATACGCAGTATTTT; cdr3_aa: CASSLRIPSGRAKDTQYF
cdr3_length: 13; v_call: TRBV6-5; j_call: TRBJ1-6; d_call: -; clone_size: many; cdr3_nt: TGTGCCAGCAGTTACGACAAAAATTCACCCCTCCACTTT; cdr3_aa: CASSYDKNSPLHF
cdr3_length: 14; v_call: TRBV20-1; j_call: TRBJ1-1; d_call: -; clone_size: few; cdr3_nt: TGCAGTGCTAGAGATTCAGGGCGAGCCACTGAAGCTTTCTTT; cdr3_aa: CSARDSGRATEAFF
cdr3_length: 15; v_call: TRBV20-1; j_call: TRBJ2-1; d_call: -; clone_size: -; cdr3_nt: TGCAGTGCTAGGTCGGCTAGCCATACCTACAATGAGCAGTTCTTC; cdr3_aa: CSARSASHTYNEQFF
cdr3_length: 15; v_call: TRBV5-1; j_call: TRBJ2-1; d_call: TRBD2; clone_size: many; cdr3_nt: TGCGCCAGCAGCGCCGGGACTAGCGGGATTGATGAGCAGTTCTTC; cdr3_aa: CASSAGTSGIDEQFF
cdr3_length: 14; v_call: TRBV7-3; j_call: TRBJ2-7; d_call: TRBD1; clone_size: many; cdr3_nt: TGTGCCAGCAGCTTAACCGGGACAGCTACTGAGCAGTACTTC; cdr3_aa: CASSLTGTATEQYF
cdr3_length: 15; v_call: TRBV12-3/TRBV12-4; j_call: TRBJ1-1; d_call: TRBD1; clone_size: many; cdr3_nt: TGTGCCAGCAGTTTTGGGACAGGGGGAAACACTGAAGCTTTCTTT; cdr3_aa: CASSFGTGGNTEAFF
cdr3_length: 13; v_call: TRBV19; j_call: TRBJ1-6; d_call: -; clone_size: few; cdr3_nt: TGTGCCAGTACGTTTGGGCTAGGTTCACCCCTCCACTTT; cdr3_aa: CASTFGLGSPLHF
cdr3_length: 14; v_call: TRBV4-1; j_call: TRBJ2-5; d_call: -; clone_size: few; cdr3_nt: TGCGCCAGCAGCCATACAGGTGGCCAAGGGACCCAGTACTTC; cdr3_aa: CASSHTGGQGTQYF
cdr3_length: 16; v_call: TRBV7-9; j_call: TRBJ2-6; d_call: -; clone_size: -; cdr3_nt: TGTGCCAGCAGCTTTTTCGGGGGCTCTGGGGCCAACGTCCTGACTTTC; cdr3_aa: CASSFFGGSGANVLTF
cdr3_length: 13; v_call: TRBV7-9; j_call: TRBJ1-1; d_call: -; clone_size: few; cdr3_nt: TGTGCCAGCAGCCGACACGGGGAAACTGAAGCTTTCTTT; cdr3_aa: CASSRHGETEAFF
cdr3_length: 15; v_call: TRBV30; j_call: TRBJ2-3; d_call: -; clone_size: few; cdr3_nt: TGTGCCTTAGTTGGGCAGCTCCTTCCCACAGATACGCAGTATTTT; cdr3_aa: CALVGQLLPTDTQYF
cdr3_length: 14; v_call: TRBV6-2/TRBV6-3; j_call: TRBJ1-5; d_call: -; clone_size: many; cdr3_nt: TGTGCCAGCAGCCCTGGGGGCGACTGGGGTCCCCAGCATTTT; cdr3_aa: CASSPGGDWGPQHF
cdr3_length: 13; v_call: TRBV29-1; j_call: TRBJ1-1; d_call: TRBD1; clone_size: many; cdr3_nt: TGCAGCGTTGAGGGGACAGGGGACACTGAAGCTTTCTTT; cdr3_aa: CSVEGTGDTEAFF
cdr3_length: 14; v_call: TRBV2; j_call: TRBJ2-3; d_call: TRBD1; clone_size: many; cdr3_nt: TGTGCCAGCAGTGCCGGACAGGGTATAGATACGCAGTATTTT; cdr3_aa: CASSAGQGIDTQYF
cdr3_length: 12; v_call: TRBV19; j_call: TRBJ2-5; d_call: -; clone_size: -; cdr3_nt: TGTGCCAGTAGTATGAGGGGAGAGACCCAGTACTTC; cdr3_aa: CASSMRGETQYF
cdr3_length: 13; v_call: TRBV7-6; j_call: TRBJ1-2; d_call: TRBD1; clone_size: -; cdr3_nt: TGTGCCAGCCCCCCGGACAGGGGCTATGGCTACACCTTC; cdr3_aa: CASPPDRGYGYTF
cdr3_length: 15; v_call: TRBV4-2; j_call: TRBJ1-2; d_call: -; clone_size: -; cdr3_nt: TGTGCCAGCAGCCAAGATCGGGCAGATAACTATGGCTACACCTTC; cdr3_aa: CASSQDRADNYGYTF
cdr3_length: 12; v_call: TRBV24-1; j_call: TRBJ1-1; d_call: -; clone_size: many; cdr3_nt: TGTGCCACCAGTGATCTCGGCACTGAAGCTTTCTTT; cdr3_aa: CATSDLGTEAFF
cdr3_length: 13; v_call: TRBV2; j_call: TRBJ1-5; d_call: -; clone_size: -; cdr3_nt: TGTGCCAGTCGGACAGAGAACAATCAGCCCCAGCATTTT; cdr3_aa: CASRTENNQPQHF
cdr3_length: 20; v_call: TRBV7-8; j_call: TRBJ2-2; d_call: TRBD2; clone_size: few; cdr3_nt: TGTGCCAGCAGCCCGCAATCCATCCTCTTGGCGGGGGGTATCACCGGGGAGCTGTTTTTT; cdr3_aa: CASSPQSILLAGGITGELFF
cdr3_length: 13; v_call: TRBV20-1; j_call: TRBJ2-5; d_call: TRBD2; clone_size: many; cdr3_nt: TGCAGTGCTAGGCCTAGCGGGAGAGAGACCCAGTACTTC; cdr3_aa: CSARPSGRETQYF
cdr3_length: 14; v_call: TRBV7-2; j_call: TRBJ1-1; d_call: TRBD1; clone_size: few; cdr3_nt: TGTGCCAGCAGGCTGGGACAGCCGGACACTGAAGCTTTCTTT; cdr3_aa: CASRLGQPDTEAFF
cdr3_length: 15; v_call: TRBV19; j_call: TRBJ1-5; d_call: -; clone_size: -; cdr3_nt: TGTGCCAGTAGTGCCTCCCAGGGGAGGCGGCAGCCCCAGCATTTT; cdr3_aa: CASSASQGRRQPQHF
cdr3_length: 16; v_call: TRBV18; j_call: TRBJ2-1; d_call: TRBD2; clone_size: -; cdr3_nt: TGTGCCAGCTCACCTATGACCCTAGCGGGGAGGGTTGAGCAGTTCTTC; cdr3_aa: CASSPMTLAGRVEQFF
cdr3_length: 15; v_call: TRBV5-1; j_call: TRBJ2-5; d_call: -; clone_size: many; cdr3_nt: TGCGCCAGCAGAGGAAGGGGGTTGGAACAAGAGACCCAGTACTTC; cdr3_aa: CASRGRGLEQETQYF
cdr3_length: 14; v_call: TRBV7-2; j_call: TRBJ2-1; d_call: -; clone_size: many; cdr3_nt: TGTGCCAGCAGCTTAGGGAGCTCCTACAATGAGCAGTTCTTC; cdr3_aa: CASSLGSSYNEQFF
cdr3_length: 11; v_call: TRBV30; j_call: TRBJ1-1; d_call: -; clone_size: many; cdr3_nt: TGTGCCCGGGGACGGGCCACTGAAGCTTTCTTT; cdr3_aa: CARGRATEAFF
cdr3_length: 14; v_call: TRBV4-3; j_call: TRBJ2-3; d_call: TRBD2; clone_size: many; cdr3_nt: TGCGCCAGCAGTGTTAACGGGGGGTCAGATACGCAGTATTTT; cdr3_aa: CASSVNGGSDTQYF